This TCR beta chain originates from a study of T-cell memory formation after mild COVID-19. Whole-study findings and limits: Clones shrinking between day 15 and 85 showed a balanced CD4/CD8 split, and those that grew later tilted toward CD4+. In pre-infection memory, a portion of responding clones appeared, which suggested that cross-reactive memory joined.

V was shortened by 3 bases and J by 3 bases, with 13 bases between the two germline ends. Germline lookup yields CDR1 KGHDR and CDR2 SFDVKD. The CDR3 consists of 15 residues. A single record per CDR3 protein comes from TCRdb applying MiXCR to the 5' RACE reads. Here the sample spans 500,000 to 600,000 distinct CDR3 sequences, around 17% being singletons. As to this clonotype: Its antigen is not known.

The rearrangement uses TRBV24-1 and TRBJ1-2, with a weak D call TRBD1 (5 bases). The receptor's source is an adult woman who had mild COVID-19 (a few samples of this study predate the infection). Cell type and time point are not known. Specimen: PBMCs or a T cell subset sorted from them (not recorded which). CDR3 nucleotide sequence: TGTGCCACCAGTGATGGCTCATTGGGGGACTATGGCTACACCTTC. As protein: CATSDGSLGDYGYTF.